These 2 T cell receptor beta chains share one sample of origin, sequenced in a study of T-cell reconstitution after alpha-beta-depleted transplantation in children (TCRdb year 2016). Receptor amplification or capture employed PCR. Reads for this sample came from an Illumina HiSeq 2500. TCR library preparation used molecular barcoding, with unique molecular identifiers applied to normalize quantification of the TCRbeta repertoire. In TCRdb, the public reads were trimmed at Q25 with fastp and aligned with MiXCR, with productive beta chains retained. Records with the same CDR3 protein are collapsed into one entry carrying the most frequent genes and DNA. This sample holds some 590,000 distinct CDR3 sequences; over 9.5% were observed only once. The top ten clones comprise less than 4.5% of the sample. The specimen was PBMCs from the stem cell graft donor, collected from the stem cell graft. The receptors were sampled from a human donor who donated a stem cell graft to a child with acute myeloid leukemia.

This clonotype was seen more than once but under ten times. The gene calls are TRBV18 and TRBJ2-7; D ambiguous. CDR3 size: 11 residues. The V gene lost 1 base and the J gene lost 6 bases, with 4 bases spanning the gap. CDR1 and CDR2 from the germline V gene are KGHSH and LQKENI. The CDR3 bases are TGTGCCAGCTCACCACGGAGCGAGCAGTACTTC. Protein: CASSPRSEQYF.

This clonotype has only a few counts. V and J are TRBV7-8 and TRBJ1-5; the D gene is possibly TRBD1 (5 bases). This CDR3 region has 15 residues. The V end lost 5 bases, the J end lost 5 bases, and 16 bases lay between the germline ends. CDR1 is SGHVS, CDR2 FQNEAQ, per germline. CDR3 in amino acids: CASSREGRRDQPQHF. The CDR3 nucleotides are TGTGCCAGCAGCAGGGAGGGGCGGAGAGATCAGCCCCAGCATTTT.